What follows are 18 T cell receptor beta chains derived from one specimen sequenced in a study of T-cell memory formation after mild COVID-19. TCRdb reprocessed the 5' RACE reads via MiXCR and lists one record per CDR3 protein. The sample holds 350,000 to 450,000 distinct CDR3 sequences, over 13% seen once. Sequenced input: PBMCs or a T cell subset sorted from them (not recorded which). These receptors were collected from a man aged 18-30 years who had mild COVID-19 (a few samples of this study predate the infection). Cell type and time point are not known.

The rearrangement links TRBV5-1 to TRBJ2-1; 14 positions agree with TRBD2. Germline-derived CDR1 and CDR2 are SGHRS and YFSETQ. V was pared by 4 bases and J by 12 bases, with 6 bases of the junction left unmatched. This CDR3 is built from 14 residues. The CDR3: CASSPGLAGDGQFF. The DNA for the CDR3 is TGCGCCAGCAGCCCGGGACTAGCGGGGGACGGGCAGTTCTTC.

J is TRBJ1-2 and V is TRBV20-1; TRBD1 is a possible D gene (6 bases). Trimming took 6 bases from V and 5 from J, leaving 16 bases between them. CDR3 length: 13 amino acids. Germline CDR1 is DFQATT and CDR2 is SNEGSKA (reference sequence). The CDR3 DNA reads as TGCAGTGCCGCTCACAGGGTCGCTTATGGCTACACCTTC. It translates to CSAAHRVAYGYTF.

This clonotype appeared a few times. V is TRBV14 and J is TRBJ2-7, with TRBD2 identical over 8 bases. V gave up 4 bases and J gave up 4 bases; unmatched junction bases: 12. The germline V gene has CDR1 SGHDN and CDR2 FVKESK. CDR3 length: 16 residues. The CDR3 is CASSRQPGAGDYEQYF. The CDR3, as DNA: TGTGCCAGCAGCCGCCAACCAGGAGCGGGGGATTACGAGCAGTACTTC.

There are a few counts of this clonotype. This chain connects TRBV28 to TRBJ1-2, with a weak D call TRBD1 (5 bases). V was pared by 5 bases and J by 4 bases, with 23 bases between. Germline V gene lookup returns CDR1 MDHEN and CDR2 SYDVKM. This CDR3 has 17 amino acids. CDR3 nucleotides: TGTGCCAGCAGTACCCCCGGCCAGGGTTCTCTTGGCTATGGCTACACCTTC. Its translation: CASSTPGQGSLGYGYTF.

This chain uses TRBV18 with TRBJ1-2; 7 bases are a match to TRBD1. The CDR3 totals 16 residues. Per germline, CDR1 KGHSH and CDR2 LQKENI. The V and J ends lost 3 bases and 6 bases, in that order; junction bases with no gene match: 13. The CDR3 here is CASSPFDRAVVHGYTF. CDR3 DNA sequence: TGTGCCAGCTCACCTTTTGACAGGGCTGTTGTTCATGGCTACACCTTC. Looking up the rest from reference TRBV18 and TRBJ1-2 gives the full variable domain: NAGVMQNPRHLVRRRGQEARLRCSPMKGHSHVYWYRQLPEEGLKFMVYLQKENIIDESGMPKERFSAEFPKEGPSILRIQQVVRGDSAAYFCASSPFDRAVVHGYTFGSGTRLTVV.

This clonotype was seen a handful of times. This chain connects TRBV3-1 to TRBJ1-6; D is unresolved. This CDR3 has 15 amino acids. V was clipped by 6 bases and J by 10 bases, with 19 bases between them. Looked up from germline, CDR1 is LGHDT and CDR2 is YNNKEL (reference sequence). The CDR3 region is CASRKGGFWESPLHF. The DNA for the CDR3 is TGTGCCAGCAGAAAAGGAGGGTTCTGGGAGTCACCCCTCCACTTT.

This clonotype was detected only a few times. The DNA of the CDR3 is TGCGCCAGCAGTCCAATACCTCTACCGAACACCGGGGAGCTGTTTTTT. Translated: CASSPIPLPNTGELFF. The chain recombines TRBV5-1 with TRBJ2-2; D gene unclear. CDR3 length equals 16 residues. Looked up from germline, CDR1 is SGHRS and CDR2 is YFSETQ. Trimming took 5 bases from V and 0 from J, leaving 14 bases between them.

This clonotype showed up many times. This chain joins TRBV11-2 and TRBJ2-5, with D perhaps TRBD2 (5 bases). Trimming stripped 4 bases from V and 4 bases from J, with 25 bases between. Germline CDR1 is SGHAT and CDR2 is FQNNGV. The CDR3 extends over 18 amino acids. The CDR3 DNA reads TGTGCCAGCAGCTCCCCGACCCGTGGGCTAGTTGGGAGAGAGACCCAGTACTTC. This gives the protein CASSSPTRGLVGRETQYF. Based on the CDR3 plus reference TRBV11-2 and TRBJ2-5, the full variable domain is EAGVAQSPRYKIIEKRQSVAFWCNPISGHATLYWYQQILGQGPKLLIQFQNNGVVDDSQLPKDRFSAERLKGVDSTLKIQPAKLEDSAVYLCASSSPTRGLVGRETQYFGPGTRLLVL.

Only a few counts were recorded for this clonotype. The chain links TRBV12-3 or TRBV12-4 to TRBJ2-3, with 7 bases aligning to TRBD1. V shed 7 bases and J 1 base; nucleotides not matched to a gene: 2. The CDR3 consists of 13 residues. The chain's CDR3 is CASKGAGTDTQYF. CDR3 DNA: TGTGCCAGCAAGGGGGCGGGCACAGATACGCAGTATTTT.

The chain uses TRBV4-3 and TRBJ1-6, with 11 bases matching TRBD1. Germline CDR1 LGHNA, CDR2 YSLEER. Germline trimming cut 2 bases from V and 7 bases from J; bases unmatched to any gene: 4. This CDR3 spans 16 amino acids. CDR3 DNA: TGCGCCAGCAGCCAACTGGACAGGGGGCTGAATTCACCCCTCCACTTT. Amino acid sequence: CASSQLDRGLNSPLHF.

The chain links TRBV7-2 to TRBJ2-3; 8 bases map to TRBD2. Germline-derived CDR1 and CDR2 are SGHTA and FQGNSA. V trimming: 4 bases; J trimming: 1 base; junction bases outside the gene matches: 4. There are 15 residues in the CDR3. The CDR3 sequence: CASSSRRGGTDTQYF. CDR3 DNA: TGTGCCAGCAGCTCTCGGCGGGGGGGCACAGATACGCAGTATTTT.

The chain links TRBV4-3 to TRBJ2-6, with D possibly being TRBD1 (5 bases). Germline CDR1 reads LGHNA; CDR2 reads YSLEER. V lost 1 base to trimming and J lost 0 bases, with 13 bases between them. This CDR3 has 18 residues. The CDR3 bases are TGCGCCAGCAGCCAAGGGTTCAGGGCTCTCTCTGGGGCCAACGTCCTGACTTTC. Translated, it gives CASSQGFRALSGANVLTF.

V is TRBV4-2 and J is TRBJ2-3; 10 bases are a match to TRBD2. The V and J ends lost 2 bases and 1 base, in that order; junction bases with no gene match: 3. The CDR3 extends over 16 amino acids. Germline V gene data show CDR1 as LGHNA and CDR2 as YNFKEQ. CDR3 amino acids: CASSQLAGGGTDTQYF. CDR3 coding DNA: TGTGCCAGCAGCCAATTAGCGGGGGGCGGCACAGATACGCAGTATTTT.

The chain recombines TRBV4-3 with TRBJ1-1; D is undetermined. This CDR3 is built from 15 residues. V was trimmed by 1 base and J by 4 bases, leaving 13 bases between them. The germline gives CDR1 LGHNA, CDR2 YSLEER. DNA for the CDR3: TGCGCCAGCAGCCAAGGTCCTAGCATCCGCACTGAAGCTTTCTTT. Translated: CASSQGPSIRTEAFF.

This clonotype was counted between two and nine times. The V call is TRBV10-3, the J call TRBJ1-1, with a weak D call TRBD1 (5 bases). There are 14 residues in the CDR3. Trimming took off 10 bases at V and 7 bases at J, with 22 bases between the two ends. Germline V gene sequence: CDR1 ENHRY, CDR2 SYGVKD. The CDR3 nucleotides read TGTGCCACCAGGGAGCACAAGGCGGAGATTGAAGCTTTCTTT. Amino acids: CATREHKAEIEAFF.

Many counts were recorded for this clonotype. The chain combines TRBV18 with TRBJ2-7; D is tentatively TRBD1 or TRBD2 (5 bases each). V lost 0 bases, J lost 5 bases, and 14 bases lay in between. Looked up from germline, CDR1 is KGHSH and CDR2 is LQKENI. The CDR3 is 15 amino acids. The CDR3: CASSPPSHGDDEQYF. The DNA for the CDR3 is TGTGCCAGCTCACCACCGAGCCACGGGGACGACGAGCAGTACTTC.

V usage is TRBV6-5 and J usage is TRBJ2-7; D uncertain. The CDR3 runs 12 residues. The germline V and J ends were trimmed by 2 bases and 5 bases, with 7 bases remaining between them. Germline V lookup: CDR1 MNHEY, CDR2 SVGAGI. The CDR3 region is CASSYRADEQYV. In nucleotides, the CDR3 is TGTGCCAGCAGTTACCGGGCAGACGAGCAGTACGTC.

This clonotype was counted a few times. The chain combines TRBV4-3 with TRBJ1-6; D gene unclear. V was cut by 1 base and J by 3 bases, with 4 bases left in between. The CDR3 is made up of 14 amino acids. In germline, CDR1 is LGHNA, CDR2 YSLEER. For the CDR3, the DNA is TGCGCCAGCAGCCAAGTAGGCTATAATTCACCCCTCCACTTT. As protein: CASSQVGYNSPLHF.